This T cell receptor beta chain appears in the sequencing data of a study of cytomegalovirus exposure and HLA in healthy donors. Amplification used 60 Vbeta primers and 13 Jbeta primers. In the study's own analysis: Counted up in a later analysis, unique TCR beta chains came to about 80 million, with around 10 million shared. TCRdb keeps only in-frame clones here, not all; method: immunoSEQ multiplex PCR. That table gives V, J and clone size, and the DNA gave D and trimming. Of 90,000 to 130,000 clones listed, roughly 83% are singletons. The CDR3 is 15 residues long. V dropped 3 bases and J dropped 4; count of bases not matched to a gene: 5. CDR1 is SGHDT, CDR2 YYEEEE, per germline.

This receptor was obtained from a woman aged 18 to 35 in good health and CMV-seropositive. The sequenced material came from PBMCs. The chain is built from TRBV5-6 and TRBJ2-7; TRBD2 aligns across 12 bases. In DNA form, the CDR3 reads TGTGCCAGCAGCTCCGCTAGCGGGAGGGGATACGAGCAGTACTTC. It encodes CASSSASGRGYEQYF.